This T cell receptor beta chain was recorded in a study of regulatory T cells in long-lasting Graves disease. Study-level points and caveats: New patients shared over 800 public clonotypes, fewer than the approximately 3,000 shared by persistent patients. Persistent Graves' patients possessed reduced TCR diversity relative to recently diagnosed ones.

Time point here: newly diagnosed GD, antithyroid drugs for less than 3 months. From PBMCs, RNA was extracted and then used to make the TCR library. This clonotype was observed at least ten times. The antigen is not known. V was shortened by 4 bases and J by 4 bases, with 17 bases between the two germline ends. Germline values: CDR1 SGDLS, CDR2 YYNGEE. The CDR3 runs 15 residues. According to the study, TCR beta libraries were built with iRepertoire HTBI primers and CDR3-region Arm-PCR. TCRdb reprocessed the multiplex PCR reads with MiXCR, giving one entry per CDR3 protein. The data show 400,000 to 500,000 distinct CDR3 sequences, with about 15% seen just once and about 8.2% held by the top ten. The same data also contributed to another study, on T cells in Graves' hyperthyroidism and ophthalmopathy. That study reports: Diagnosis relied on clinical symptoms, serum thyroxine and TRAb, thyroid ultrasound and orbital computed tomography.

The receptor's source is a woman between 40 and 50 years old with Graves disease. The rearrangement links TRBV9 to TRBJ1-2; the D gene is possibly TRBD1 (6 bases). The source material was peripheral blood mononuclear cells (PBMCs), sampled at new diagnosis, from a patient treated with antithyroid drugs. DNA of the CDR3: TGTGCCAGCAGCCCTCAGGGGCCGGGGGTCTATGGCTACACCTTC. Translated: CASSPQGPGVYGYTF.